This entry features one TCR beta chain sequence. Its antigen is unknown. The sample is drawn from a study of long-term antiretroviral therapy in people with HIV. Study-wide results and limits: The blood, collected between the mid-2000s and the late 2010s, was possibly taken under older ART regimens.

The V and J ends lost 3 bases and 6 bases, in that order; junction bases with no gene match: 7. CDR3 size: 14 residues. Per germline, CDR1 KGHSH and CDR2 LQKENI. Survey level was the resolution at which the v3.0 immunoSEQ assay ran. Assay used: immunoSEQ multiplex PCR; TCRdb lists only in-frame clones, some missing. The sample carries roughly 29,000 clones, roughly 78% recorded once. Each HIV-infected participant was given treatment in the United States. Sequenced material: unsorted PBMCs, taken 0.3 years after starting antiretroviral therapy. The chain is built from TRBV18 and TRBJ2-7, with 8 bases lining up with TRBD1. The origin of this receptor is a man between 35 and 55 years old with HIV. The CDR3, as DNA: TGTGCCAGCTCACCGGGGACAGGATGGGGCGAGCAGTACTTC. Translating it yields CASSPGTGWGEQYF.